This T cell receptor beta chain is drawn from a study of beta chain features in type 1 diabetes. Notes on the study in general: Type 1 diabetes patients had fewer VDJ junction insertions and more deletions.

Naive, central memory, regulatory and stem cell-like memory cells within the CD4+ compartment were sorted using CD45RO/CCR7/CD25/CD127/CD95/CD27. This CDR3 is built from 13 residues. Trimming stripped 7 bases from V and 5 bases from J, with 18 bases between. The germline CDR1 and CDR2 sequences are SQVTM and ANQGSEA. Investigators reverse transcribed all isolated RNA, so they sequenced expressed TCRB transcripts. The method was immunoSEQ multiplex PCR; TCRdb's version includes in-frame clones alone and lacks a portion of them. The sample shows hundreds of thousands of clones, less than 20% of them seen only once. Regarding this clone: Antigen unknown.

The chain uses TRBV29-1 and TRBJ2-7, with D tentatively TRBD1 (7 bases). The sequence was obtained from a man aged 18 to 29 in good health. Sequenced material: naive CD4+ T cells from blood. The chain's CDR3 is CSGGRKQGNEQYF. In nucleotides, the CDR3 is TGCAGCGGGGGGAGGAAACAGGGGAACGAGCAGTACTTC.